The clone carrying this TCR beta chain is judged medium-sized. Each gene name is a mouse one. Described time point: mouse harvest day 14 after allogeneic transplant. The graft held 10^6 splenic CD5+ T cells and 10^7 T-cell-depleted bone marrow cells. TCRdb keeps only in-frame clones here, not all; method: immunoSEQ multiplex PCR. The sample lists about 5,000 clones; around 31% were seen once. The data were taken from a study of tissue T cells after allogeneic stem cell transplantation. Sequencing input: skin. The clonotype was recovered from a female BALB/c mouse given C57BL/6 T cells with graft-versus-host disease after an allogeneic hematopoietic cell transplant.

The DNA read from the CDR3 is TGTGCCAGCAGTCTGTCTGGGGGCCCCACCTTGTAC. Its protein product is CASSLSGGPTLY. The whole CDR3 is CASSLSGGPTLYF. The chain joins TRBV26 to TRBJ2-4; D is tentatively TRBD1 or TRBD2 (6 bases each). The read gets to within 1 residue of the CDR3 end, and the germline J gene fills in the rest. CDR3 length equals 13 residues. Germline V gene sequence: CDR1 KGHPV, CDR2 FQNQEV (reference sequence). Trimming removed 0 bases from V and 8 bases from J, with 9 bases in between.